One sample yielded the 3 T cell receptor beta chains listed below, sequenced in a study of T cell repertoires in cytomegalovirus infection. TCRdb used MiXCR to reprocess the reads, holding one entry per CDR3 protein. Among hundreds of thousands of distinct CDR3 sequences listed, roughly 15% were seen once. Sequenced: PBMCs. These receptors were taken from a human donor in good health (CMV status not recorded). Some clones in this sample may be carry-over from other donors' samples.

The genes are TRBV6-5 and TRBJ1-3; 9 nucleotides align to TRBD1. After removal of 5 bases from V and 3 bases from J, the junction contained 8 bases not matched to a gene. The germline CDR1 and CDR2 sequences are MNHEY and SVGAGI. This CDR3 is built from 16 residues. The CDR3: CASSRDRAAVGNTIYF. The CDR3 coding sequence is TGTGCCAGCAGTCGGGACAGGGCAGCCGTTGGAAACACCATATATTTT.

This clonotype was seen a handful of times. The chain combines TRBV4-3 with TRBJ1-1, with D hard to call. CDR3 length: 14 residues. Germline V gene sequence: CDR1 LGHNA, CDR2 YSLEER. The V end was cut by 0 bases, the J end by 8 bases, with 13 bases between. CDR3 amino acids: CASSQDHGLLEAFF. The DNA of the CDR3 is TGCGCCAGCAGCCAAGATCATGGATTACTAGAAGCTTTCTTT.

This clonotype was counted between two and nine times. The rearrangement joins TRBV20-1 to TRBJ1-1; 10 positions match TRBD1. The V and J ends lost 6 bases and 6 bases, in that order; junction bases with no gene match: 7. The CDR3 runs 13 residues. Germline V gene sequence: CDR1 DFQATT, CDR2 SNEGSKA (reference sequence). This CDR3 is CSAGRQGAAEAFF. CDR3 bases: TGCAGTGCCGGGAGACAGGGGGCCGCTGAAGCTTTCTTT.